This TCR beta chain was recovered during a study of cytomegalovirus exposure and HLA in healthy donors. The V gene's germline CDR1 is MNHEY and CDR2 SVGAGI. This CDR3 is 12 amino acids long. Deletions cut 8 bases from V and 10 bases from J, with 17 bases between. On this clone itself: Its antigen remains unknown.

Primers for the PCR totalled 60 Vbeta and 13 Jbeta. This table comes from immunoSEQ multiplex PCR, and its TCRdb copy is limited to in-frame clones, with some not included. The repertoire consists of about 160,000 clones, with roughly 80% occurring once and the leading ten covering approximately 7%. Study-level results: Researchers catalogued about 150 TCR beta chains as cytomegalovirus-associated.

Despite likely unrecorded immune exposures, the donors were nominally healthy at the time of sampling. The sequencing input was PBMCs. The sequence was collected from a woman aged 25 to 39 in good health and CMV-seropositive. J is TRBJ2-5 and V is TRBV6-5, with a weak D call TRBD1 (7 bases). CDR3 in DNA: TGTGCCAGCCGGGACTTCTCAGGGGGCCAGTACTTC. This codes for CASRDFSGGQYF.